Each of the 26 T cell receptor beta chains below was sequenced from the same sample in a study of beta chain features in type 1 diabetes. General study points: Shorter TCRB CDR3s, moderately but significantly so, were found in Type 1 diabetes patients in all four CD4+ subsets.

Sequenced material consisted of expressed TCRB transcripts (all of the isolated RNA was reverse transcribed). Some clones are missing from TCRdb's copy, which holds only in-frame ones; the method was immunoSEQ multiplex PCR. The sample carries over 150,000 clones, approximately 7.8% recorded once. These TCRs' antigens remain unknown. The specimen was central memory CD4+ T cells from blood. These receptors all come from a woman aged 40 to 55 with type 1 diabetes.

This clone was seen more than once but under ten times. The CDR3: CASQQGLRNTEAFF. The CDR3 coding sequence is TGCGCCAGCCAACAGGGTTTAAGGAACACTGAAGCTTTCTTT. J is TRBJ1-1 and V is TRBV5-1, with TRBD1 as a possible D gene (6 bases). Germline values: CDR1 SGHRS, CDR2 YFSETQ. Trimming cost V 7 bases and J 1 base, with 14 bases left between them. The CDR3 extends over 14 amino acids. The full variable domain, with the rest looked up from reference TRBV5-1 and TRBJ1-1, is KAGVTQTPRYLIKTRGQQVTLSCSPISGHRSVSWYQQTPGQGLQFLFEYFSETQRNKGNFPGRFSGRQFSNSRSEMNVSTLELGDSALYLCASQQGLRNTEAFFGQGTRLTVV.

The rearrangement uses TRBV27 and TRBJ2-5; 7 bases agree with TRBD2. This CDR3 has 12 residues. Germline-derived CDR1 and CDR2 are MNHEY and SMNVEV (reference sequence). J gave up 9 bases and V 2 bases, and 3 bases lay outside the gene matches. The CDR3 DNA follows: TGTGCCAGCAGTTTAATGGGGGGGTCCCAGTACTTC. Translating it yields CASSLMGGSQYF.

The chain links TRBV5-6 to TRBJ2-1; D is perhaps TRBD2 (6 bases). V lost 0 bases and J 4 bases, leaving 14 bases between the germline ends. This CDR3 has 16 residues. Per the germline V gene, CDR1 is SGHDT and CDR2 is YYEEEE. The CDR3 DNA is TGTGCCAGCAGCTTGGGGCCAGGGAGGACATACAATGAGCAGTTCTTC. This sequence encodes CASSLGPGRTYNEQFF.

The chain joins TRBV5-1 to TRBJ2-7; the D gene is possibly TRBD1 (5 bases). The V end was cut by 0 bases, the J end by 0 bases, with 10 bases between. The CDR3 consists of 15 residues. Germline V CDR1 and CDR2: SGHRS, YFSETQ. CDR3 sequence (DNA): TGCGCCAGCAGCTTGGGACAGCTTGACTCCTACGAGCAGTACTTC. Amino acid sequence: CASSLGQLDSYEQYF.

CDR3 sequence (DNA): TGTGCCTGGACGCGGGGGTCTTCTGGAAACACCATATATTTT. Protein: CAWTRGSSGNTIYF. The V and J genes are TRBV30 and TRBJ1-3; the D gene is possibly TRBD1 (5 bases). Trimming took 4 bases from V and 1 from J, leaving 11 bases between them. Looked up from germline, CDR1 is GTSNPN and CDR2 is SVGIG (reference sequence). This CDR3 has 14 residues.

In its sample, this clone was seen a few times. At one boundary the junction diverges from the germline segment, which might be a read error. The CDR3: CASSLGTGLGNEQFF. Written as DNA, the CDR3 is TGCGCCAGCAGCCTTGGGACAGGGCTAGGGAATGAGCAGTTCTTC. The chain couples TRBV7-7 to TRBJ2-1; 9 bases match TRBD1. This CDR3 is built from 15 residues. CDR1 and CDR2 from the germline V gene are SSHAT and FNYEAQ (reference sequence). The full variable domain, completed using reference TRBV7-7 and TRBJ2-1, is GAGVSQSPRYKVTKRGQDVTLRCDPISSHATLYWYQQALGQGPEFLTYFNYEAQPDKSGLPSDRFSAERPEGSISTLTIQRTEQRDSAMYRCASSLGTGLGNEQFFGPGTRLTVL.

This sequence joins TRBV6-6 and TRBJ1-4, with TRBD1 as a possible D gene (6 bases). Germline V gene data show CDR1 as MNHNY and CDR2 as SVGAGI (reference sequence). The CDR3 totals 13 residues. The ends were cut back, 9 bases at V and 4 bases at J, with 12 bases in the middle. The CDR3: CASTDSFNEKLFF. CDR3 nucleotides: TGTGCCAGTACGGACAGCTTTAATGAAAAACTGTTTTTT.

This clone was detected only a few times. This CDR3 is CASSYDSGLWEQYF. Here the CDR3 DNA reads TGCGCCAGCAGCTACGATAGCGGGCTCTGGGAGCAGTACTTC. V gene TRBV5-1 combines with J gene TRBJ2-7, with 7 positions matching TRBD2. The trim removed 3 bases at V and 7 bases at J, leaving 10 bases unmatched. This CDR3 region has 14 residues. Germline lookup yields CDR1 SGHRS and CDR2 YFSETQ.

The chain recombines TRBV25-1 with TRBJ1-1; 9 bases fit TRBD1. The CDR3 is made up of 16 amino acids. Germline CDR1 is MGHDK and CDR2 is SYGVNS. After removal of 8 bases from V and 1 base from J, the junction contained 11 bases not matched to a gene. The CDR3 sequence: CASRKSTGQGNTEAFF. CDR3 coding DNA: TGTGCCAGCCGAAAATCGACGGGACAGGGGAACACTGAAGCTTTCTTT.

This clone was detected only a few times. The chain combines TRBV6-5 with TRBJ2-6; D may be TRBD1 (5 bases). The CDR3 totals 15 residues. The ends were cut back, 5 bases at V and 2 bases at J, with 10 bases in the middle. Germline V gene lookup returns CDR1 MNHEY and CDR2 SVGAGI. The CDR3 coding sequence is TGTGCCAGCAGTCCCGACAGCCCTGGGGCCAACGTCCTGACTTTC. It encodes CASSPDSPGANVLTF.

This clone was counted a few times. This chain uses TRBV2 with TRBJ1-5, with a weak D call TRBD1 (5 bases). The germline gives CDR1 SNHLY, CDR2 FYNNEI. CDR3 length equals 15 residues. V was trimmed by 7 bases and J by 3 bases, leaving 16 bases between them. The CDR3 DNA follows: TGTGCCAGCATGCGTGCCCCGGGGGACAATCAGCCCCAGCATTTT. It codes for CASMRAPGDNQPQHF. The variable domain in full, completed from reference TRBV2 and TRBJ1-5, reads EPEVTQTPSHQVTQMGQEVILRCVPISNHLYFYWYRQILGQKVEFLVSFYNNEISEKSEIFDDQFSVERPDGSNFTLKIRSTKLEDSAMYFCASMRAPGDNQPQHFGDGTRLSIL.

This clone was picked up a small number of times. The chain is built from TRBV7-9 and TRBJ1-1; 8 bases agree with TRBD1. This CDR3 region has 15 residues. Germline V lookup: CDR1 SEHNR, CDR2 FQNEAQ (reference sequence). V was clipped by 5 bases and J by 1 base; unmatched bases: 6. CDR3: CASSGRGTGNTEAFF. CDR3 in DNA: TGTGCCAGCAGCGGTAGAGGGACAGGGAACACTGAAGCTTTCTTT.

The rearrangement links TRBV6-1 to TRBJ2-1, with 12 bases fitting TRBD2. The CDR3 runs 15 residues. CDR1 is MNHNS and CDR2 is SASEGT in the germline V gene. J gave up 13 bases and V 3 bases, and 10 bases lay outside the gene matches. The CDR3 nucleotides are TGTGCCAGCAGTGACACTAGCGGGGGGTCCTTGTCCCAGTTCTTC. This codes for CASSDTSGGSLSQFF.

This clone was detected a few times. It may be a read error: a sequence one base away is much more abundant. The J gene is TRBJ2-5, the V gene TRBV6-1; 8 bases are a match to TRBD1. The germline gives CDR1 MNHNS, CDR2 SASEGT. The J segment lost 2 bases and the V segment lost 8 bases, leaving 1 base of the junction unmatched. The CDR3 extends over 12 amino acids. CDR3 in amino acids: CASRDRQETQYF. In nucleotides, the CDR3 is TGTGCCAGCCGGGACAGGCAAGAGACCCAGTACTTC.

This sequence joins TRBV6-5 and TRBJ1-1; D not certain. CDR3 length: 13 amino acids. Trimming took 2 bases from V and 4 from J, leaving 8 bases between them. Germline V CDR1 and CDR2: MNHEY, SVGAGI. CDR3 in DNA: TGTGCCAGCAGTTACGGAAGGAGCACTGAAGCTTTCTTT. Translation gives CASSYGRSTEAFF.

V gene TRBV27 combines with J gene TRBJ1-3; D gene unclear. V was cut by 7 bases and J by 0 bases, with 4 bases left in between. CDR3 length: 12 amino acids. From germline, CDR1 is MNHEY and CDR2 SMNVEV (reference sequence). CDR3 amino acids: CASISSGNTIYF. Here the CDR3 DNA reads TGTGCCAGCATTAGCTCTGGAAACACCATATATTTT.

There are a few counts of this clone. The chain couples TRBV7-9 to TRBJ1-5, with 7 bases lining up with TRBD1. J lost 7 bases, V lost 2 bases, and 5 bases had no gene match. CDR3 length: 14 amino acids. Per germline, CDR1 SEHNR and CDR2 FQNEAQ (reference sequence). The CDR3 is CASSLTGVGQPQHF. In nucleotides, the CDR3 is TGTGCCAGCAGCTTAACAGGGGTTGGGCAGCCCCAGCATTTT.

This clone was seen more than once but under ten times. V usage is TRBV28 and J usage is TRBJ1-1; TRBD1 is a possible D gene (5 bases). Germline lookup yields CDR1 MDHEN and CDR2 SYDVKM. CDR3 length equals 13 residues. V lost 10 bases and J lost 1, with 13 bases in between. The CDR3 loop reads CATVRQPNTEAFF. CDR3 sequence (DNA): TGTGCCACGGTTCGACAGCCGAACACTGAAGCTTTCTTT.

In this sample, this clone turned up a few times. V gene TRBV11-2 combines with J gene TRBJ2-5; D possibly corresponds to TRBD1 (5 bases). The CDR3 length is 15 residues. The V gene lost 0 bases and the J gene lost 1 base, with 9 bases spanning the gap. The germline CDR1 and CDR2 sequences are SGHAT and FQNNGV. CDR3 in DNA: TGTGCCAGCAGCTTAGAGTCCAGGGCCCAAGAGACCCAGTACTTC. Its translation: CASSLESRAQETQYF.

The gene calls are TRBV5-6 and TRBJ2-4; 9 bases map to TRBD1. V trimming: 3 bases; J trimming: 6 bases; junction bases outside the gene matches: 4. Germline values: CDR1 SGHDT, CDR2 YYEEEE. The CDR3 has 14 amino acids. CDR3 protein: CASSWGQGLNIQYF. The CDR3 bases are TGTGCCAGCAGCTGGGGACAGGGCCTAAACATTCAGTACTTC.

This clone was observed a handful of times. The gene calls are TRBV4-2 and TRBJ2-1, with TRBD2 identical over 8 bases. Per germline, CDR1 LGHNA and CDR2 YNFKEQ. Germline trimming cut 3 bases from V and 0 bases from J; bases unmatched to any gene: 4. The CDR3 length is 16 residues. The CDR3 loop is CASSHPSGGSYNEQFF. CDR3 coding DNA: TGTGCCAGCAGCCACCCCAGCGGGGGCTCCTACAATGAGCAGTTCTTC.

This clone was counted only a few times. The chain couples TRBV5-1 to TRBJ2-7; 9 bases match TRBD1. Germline V gene sequence: CDR1 SGHRS, CDR2 YFSETQ. The CDR3 contains 15 residues. V lost 3 bases, J lost 4 bases, and 8 bases stayed unmatched. The CDR3 sequence is CASSSPGQGVYEQYF. CDR3 nucleotide sequence: TGCGCCAGCAGCTCGCCGGGACAGGGAGTATACGAGCAGTACTTC.

CDR3 protein: CASSFVTDTQYF. The CDR3 nucleotides read TGTGCCAGCAGCTTCGTCACAGATACGCAGTATTTT. The J gene is TRBJ2-3, the V gene TRBV7-2; unclear D gene. The germline CDR1 and CDR2 sequences are SGHTA and FQGNSA. V was trimmed by 3 bases and J by 2 bases, leaving 3 bases between them. The CDR3 has 12 amino acids.

This clone was picked up a small number of times. The V call is TRBV2, the J call TRBJ1-5, with D hard to call. The germline V and J ends were trimmed by 3 bases and 7 bases, with 7 bases remaining between them. Germline CDR1 and CDR2: SNHLY and FYNNEI. This CDR3 region has 12 residues. The DNA for the CDR3 is TGTGCCAGCAGTGAGAGTCGGCAGCCCCAGCATTTT. Protein sequence: CASSESRQPQHF. Filled out from reference TRBV2 and TRBJ1-5, the complete variable domain reads EPEVTQTPSHQVTQMGQEVILRCVPISNHLYFYWYRQILGQKVEFLVSFYNNEISEKSEIFDDQFSVERPDGSNFTLKIRSTKLEDSAMYFCASSESRQPQHFGDGTRLSIL.

This clone was detected ten times or more. This chain joins TRBV27 and TRBJ1-2, with TRBD1 matching over 7 bases. This CDR3 comprises 13 residues. With 1 base clipped from V and 8 bases from J, the junction kept 4 bases outside the gene matches. Germline loops: CDR1 MNHEY, CDR2 SMNVEV (reference sequence). The CDR3, as DNA: TGTGCCAGCAGTTTATACAGGGGAGGCGGCTACACCTTC. This sequence encodes CASSLYRGGGYTF.

DNA for the CDR3: TGTGCCAGCAGCCCTAGCAGCGGGGCCAACGTCCTGACTTTC. Amino acid sequence: CASSPSSGANVLTF. The chain employs TRBV9 and TRBJ2-6; weak D call: TRBD2 (5 bases). The CDR3 loop spans 14 amino acids. Germline lookup yields CDR1 SGDLS and CDR2 YYNGEE. Trimming took off 4 bases at V and 4 bases at J, with 9 bases between the two ends. The entire variable domain, with the rest obtained from reference TRBV9 and TRBJ2-6, is as follows: DSGVTQTPKHLITATGQRVTLRCSPRSGDLSVYWYQQSLDQGLQFLIQYYNGEERAKGNILERFSAQQFPDLHSELNLSSLELGDSALYFCASSPSSGANVLTFGAGSRLTVL.